These 14 T cell receptor beta chains came from one sample sequenced in a study of cytomegalovirus exposure and HLA in healthy donors. With 60 Vbeta and 13 Jbeta primers, the PCR was carried out. TCRdb's copy holds only in-frame clones and misses some; the assay was immunoSEQ multiplex PCR. There are 95,000 to 150,000 clones in the sample; about 62% occur only once, and 8% to 9% lies in the top ten. The sequenced sample consisted of PBMCs. The receptors stem from a woman aged 40 to 49 in good health and CMV-seropositive.

The V gene is TRBV19, the J gene TRBJ2-7; 8 bases map to TRBD1. V gave up 3 bases and J gave up 2 bases; unmatched junction bases: 9. CDR1 and CDR2 (germline): LNHDA, SQIVND (reference sequence). This CDR3 is built from 16 residues. Here the CDR3 reads CASSMRGGQGPYEQYF. The CDR3 region has the DNA TGTGCCAGTAGTATGAGGGGAGGACAGGGTCCCTACGAGCAGTACTTC.

This sequence joins TRBV7-9 and TRBJ1-2; no clear D. With 5 bases removed from V and 0 bases from J, the gap between germline ends came to 10 bases. Germline loops: CDR1 SEHNR, CDR2 FQNEAQ (reference sequence). There are 14 residues in the CDR3. The CDR3 region is CASSAEPSNYGYTF. CDR3 bases: TGTGCCAGCAGCGCGGAACCTTCTAACTATGGCTACACCTTC.

This chain links TRBV27 with TRBJ2-3; 13 bases align to TRBD2. The V gene's germline CDR1 is MNHEY and CDR2 SMNVEV (reference sequence). This CDR3 is built from 18 residues. Trimming cost V 3 bases and J 3 bases; bases outside gene matches: 9. The CDR3 is CASSFMGTSGVFTDTQYF. In DNA, the CDR3 is TGTGCCAGCAGTTTTATGGGGACTAGCGGGGTTTTTACAGATACGCAGTATTTT.

The CDR3 nucleotides read TGTGCCATCAGGACAGGGGATACTGAAGCTTTCTTT. As protein: CAIRTGDTEAFF. This chain connects TRBV10-3 to TRBJ1-1; TRBD1 aligns across 8 bases. The CDR3 length is 12 residues. The J segment lost 5 bases and the V segment lost 6 bases, leaving 2 bases of the junction unmatched. CDR1 and CDR2 (germline): ENHRY, SYGVKD.

J is TRBJ1-2 and V is TRBV6-1, with TRBD1 matching 11 bases. The CDR3 spans 15 residues. CDR1 and CDR2 from the germline V gene are MNHNS and SASEGT. V shed 1 base, J shed 5 bases, and the junction held 3 bases outside the gene matches. The CDR3 spells CASSEGTGGQYGYTF. For the CDR3, the DNA is TGTGCCAGCAGTGAAGGGACAGGGGGCCAGTATGGCTACACCTTC.

V usage is TRBV2 and J usage is TRBJ2-1; TRBD2 is a possible D gene (7 bases). Germline lookup yields CDR1 SNHLY and CDR2 FYNNEI. The CDR3 extends over 13 amino acids. V was pared by 4 bases and J by 10 bases, with 14 bases between. The CDR3 here is CASSVFGGGEQFF. In nucleotides, the CDR3 is TGTGCCAGCAGTGTTTTTGGCGGGGGCGAGCAGTTCTTC.

This clone was detected only a few times. This chain uses TRBV5-1 with TRBJ2-7; 10 positions match TRBD1. Unmatched junction bases numbered 4, after V lost 0 bases and J lost 4 bases. The CDR3 sequence is 15 residues long. Per the germline V gene, CDR1 is SGHRS and CDR2 is YFSETQ. CDR3 sequence: CASSLVGQGVYEQYF. CDR3 DNA: TGCGCCAGCAGCTTGGTAGGACAGGGGGTATACGAGCAGTACTTC.

The chain uses TRBV11-3 and TRBJ2-7; 9 bases map to TRBD1. The ends lost 5 bases at V and 2 bases at J; junction bases unmatched: 4. Germline CDR1 is SGHNT and CDR2 is YENEEA. There are 14 residues in the CDR3. Here the CDR3 DNA reads TGTGCCAGCAGCCGGGACAGGGTCGCCTACGAGCAGTACTTC. It codes for CASSRDRVAYEQYF.

The chain is built from TRBV29-1 and TRBJ2-2; 11 bases agree with TRBD2. With 3 bases clipped from V and 8 bases from J, the junction kept 8 bases outside the gene matches. The CDR3 runs 15 residues. Germline V CDR1 and CDR2: SQVTM, ANQGSEA. The CDR3 DNA follows: TGCAGCGTTGAGATACTAGCGGGAGTATCGGGGGAGCTGTTTTTT. Its protein product is CSVEILAGVSGELFF.

The genes are TRBV6-5 and TRBJ1-4, with 9 bases lining up with TRBD1. This CDR3 contains 14 residues. V trimming: 6 bases; J trimming: 12 bases; junction bases outside the gene matches: 11. Germline assignment: CDR1 MNHEY and CDR2 SVGAGI. The CDR3 here is CASRPGQGNGELFF. In nucleotides, the CDR3 is TGTGCCAGCAGACCGGGACAGGGCAACGGAGAACTGTTTTTT.

CDR3 coding DNA: TGTGCCAGCAGTTCTACGGGACAGGGGGCTTCTGAGCAGTACTTC. This sequence encodes CASSSTGQGASEQYF. This rearrangement joins TRBV28 to TRBJ2-7; 12 bases are a match to TRBD1. The CDR3 runs 15 residues. Germline CDR1 and CDR2: MDHEN and SYDVKM. The V gene end was trimmed by 4 bases and the J gene end by 7 bases; junction bases not matched to a gene: 8.

The chain uses TRBV5-6 and TRBJ1-5; 8 bases agree with TRBD1. The germline gives CDR1 SGHDT, CDR2 YYEEEE. This CDR3 region has 15 residues. Unmatched junction bases numbered 5, after V lost 1 base and J lost 5 bases. The CDR3 DNA sequence: TGTGCCAGCAGCTTGTTTCCGACAGGGGATCAGCCCCAGCATTTT. It is translated as CASSLFPTGDQPQHF.

The J gene is TRBJ1-1, the V gene TRBV29-1; maybe TRBD1 (6 bases). CDR1 is SQVTM, CDR2 ANQGSEA, per germline. Trimming shortened V by 1 base and J by 4 bases, and 13 bases separated the two germline ends. The CDR3 runs 14 residues. CDR3 protein: CSVEVTGLGTEAFF. The CDR3 DNA is TGCAGCGTTGAAGTTACAGGGTTAGGCACTGAAGCTTTCTTT.

V is TRBV6-5 and J is TRBJ2-7, with 7 bases identical to TRBD1. The CDR3 spans 11 residues. V shed 6 bases, J shed 12 bases, and the junction held 8 bases outside the gene matches. Germline CDR1 is MNHEY and CDR2 is SVGAGI. In DNA form, the CDR3 reads TGTGCCAGCAGGGGACCGACAGGGCGGTACTTC. This translates into CASRGPTGRYF.